The sequence of this T cell receptor beta chain was determined in a study of metastatic and nonmetastatic thyroid tumors. Study at large: Across peripheral blood and tumor or nodule tissue samples taken from malignant and benign thyroid patients, the repertoires were compared with one another. Whole-study findings and limits: Versus benign nodules, malignant thyroid tumors reportedly had significantly higher TCR beta diversity, in blood and tumor.

Authors' analysis steps: Using the CDR3 differences seen across clinicopathological groups, the authors built a distant-metastasis classifier for papillary thyroid cancer, which was meant to discriminate distant-metastatic patients. MiXCR re-clonotyped the PCR reads for TCRdb. Here the V and J calls rest on TCRdb's processing, not on the authors' analysis. The data contain about 17,000 clones, 25% to 35% of them singletons. Patients underwent thyroid surgery, and none had received any treatment before it. This CDR3 contains 13 residues. Germline CDR1 SGHRS, CDR2 YFSETQ. Notes on this clone: The antigen remains unidentified. This could be a read error, since a much larger clone is one nucleotide away.

Sequenced sample: tumor tissue. The TCR sequence derives from a female donor with papillary thyroid cancer or a benign thyroid nodule (not recorded which). Some clones in this sample may be carry-over from other donors' samples. The rearrangement uses TRBV5-1 and TRBJ1-3, with D perhaps matching TRBD1 (5 bases). The CDR3: CASSLNQGNAIYF. In DNA form, the CDR3 reads TGCGCCAGCAGCTTGAATCAGGGAAACGCCATATATTTT.